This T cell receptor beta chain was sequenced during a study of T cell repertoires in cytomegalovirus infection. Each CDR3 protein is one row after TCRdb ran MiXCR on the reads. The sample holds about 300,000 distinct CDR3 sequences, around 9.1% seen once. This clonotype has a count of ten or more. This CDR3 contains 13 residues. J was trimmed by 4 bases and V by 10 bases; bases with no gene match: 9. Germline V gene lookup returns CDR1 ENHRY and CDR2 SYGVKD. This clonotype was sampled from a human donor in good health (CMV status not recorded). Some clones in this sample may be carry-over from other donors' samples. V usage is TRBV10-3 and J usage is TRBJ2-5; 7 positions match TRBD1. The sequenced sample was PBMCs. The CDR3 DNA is TGTGCCACCGATCCAGGGGGATCAGAGACCCAGTACTTC. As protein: CATDPGGSETQYF.